Each of the 15 T cell receptor beta chains below was sequenced from the same sample in a study of OX40 agonist ivuxolimab in advanced cancers. Sequenced by immunoSEQ multiplex PCR; TCRdb stores in-frame clones only, minus some. This sample has tens of thousands of clones, with roughly 84% found just once. Here the sequenced sample was CD4+ or CD8+ T cells sorted from blood, taken in a trial of the OX40 agonist ivuxolimab. The origin of the receptors is an adult with an advanced solid tumor such as melanoma, head and neck, liver or kidney cancer.

The chain employs TRBV30 and TRBJ1-2, with 11 bases that match TRBD1. Germline loops: CDR1 GTSNPN, CDR2 SVGIG (reference sequence). The V gene end was trimmed by 5 bases and the J gene end by 4 bases; junction bases not matched to a gene: 3. This CDR3 contains 13 residues. Here the CDR3 reads CAWGQGALYGYTF. As DNA, the CDR3 is TGTGCCTGGGGACAGGGGGCTCTCTATGGCTACACCTTC.

This clone was seen just once. The genes are TRBV13 and TRBJ1-5, with D unresolved. The ends were cut back, 3 bases at V and 2 bases at J, with 2 bases in the middle. Looked up from germline, CDR1 is PRHDT and CDR2 is FYEKMQ (reference sequence). The CDR3 contains 12 residues. As DNA, the CDR3 is TGTGCCAGCAGCTTGGGCAATCAGCCCCAGCATTTT. Translating gives CASSLGNQPQHF.

This clone was observed a single time. The chain combines TRBV5-1 with TRBJ1-1; D gene uncertain. The germline V gene has CDR1 SGHRS and CDR2 YFSETQ. V lost 4 bases, J lost 10 bases, and 17 bases lay in between. There are 13 residues in the CDR3. The CDR3 sequence is CASSLSPTVGAFF. The CDR3 DNA sequence: TGCGCCAGCAGCCTGTCTCCCACAGTGGGAGCTTTCTTT.

V gene TRBV29-1 combines with J gene TRBJ1-1; the D is unclear. V lost 1 base and J lost 0, with 9 bases in between. The germline V gene encodes CDR1 SQVTM and CDR2 ANQGSEA. There are 14 residues in the CDR3. CDR3 DNA sequence: TGCAGCGTTGAAGGCGGGGAGGTGAACACTGAAGCTTTCTTT. It codes for CSVEGGEVNTEAFF. The full variable domain, in which reference TRBV29-1 and TRBJ1-1 provide the parts outside the CDR3, is SAVISQKPSRDICQRGTSLTIQCQVDSQVTMMFWYRQQPGQSLTLIATANQGSEATYESGFVIDKFPISRPNLTFSTLTVSNMSPEDSSIYLCSVEGGEVNTEAFFGQGTRLTVV.

V is TRBV5-8 and J is TRBJ2-1, with TRBD1 identical over 7 bases. Unmatched junction bases numbered 18, after V lost 5 bases and J lost 10 bases. The CDR3 runs 16 residues. Germline CDR1 and CDR2: SGHTS and YDEGEE. The CDR3 DNA sequence: TGTGCCAGCAGGCCTAACAAGGGACAGACCGAGGGGGAGCAGTTCTTC. Amino acids: CASRPNKGQTEGEQFF.

This clone was recorded once. This chain connects TRBV15 to TRBJ2-3, with 9 bases aligning to TRBD2. The CDR3 sequence is 15 residues long. After removal of 0 bases from V and 7 bases from J, the junction contained 5 bases not matched to a gene. The germline gives CDR1 LNHNV, CDR2 YYDKDF (reference sequence). For the CDR3, the DNA is TGTGCCACCAGCAGAGAGCGGGAGGGCCGATATACGCAGTATTTT. Residues: CATSREREGRYTQYF.

V is TRBV19 and J is TRBJ2-5; 13 bases are a match to TRBD2. V trimming: 4 bases; J trimming: 2 bases; junction bases outside the gene matches: 7. The length of the CDR3 is 17 residues. CDR1 LNHDA and CDR2 SQIVND come from the germline V gene (reference sequence). CDR3 amino acids: CASSKLAGGQRQETQYF. DNA of the CDR3: TGTGCCAGTAGTAAACTAGCGGGAGGGCAGAGGCAAGAGACCCAGTACTTC.

The CDR3 loop is CAGSRGGETQYF. CDR3 coding DNA: TGTGCCGGGTCGCGGGGTGGAGAGACCCAGTACTTC. The rearrangement uses TRBV30 and TRBJ2-5, with a weak D call TRBD2 (6 bases). The CDR3 has 12 residues. Per germline, CDR1 GTSNPN and CDR2 SVGIG (reference sequence). Between the trimmed V and J ends, which lost 8 bases and 4 bases, there was a span of 14 bases.

J is TRBJ2-7 and V is TRBV7-2; 10 bases are a match to TRBD2. V shed 5 bases and J 0 bases; nucleotides not matched to a gene: 13. Germline values: CDR1 SGHTA, CDR2 FQGNSA. CDR3 length equals 18 residues. The CDR3 region is CASSPRTAGTSASYEQYF. The CDR3 DNA follows: TGTGCCAGCAGCCCGAGAACTGCCGGGACTAGCGCCTCCTACGAGCAGTACTTC.

Only one count was recorded for this clone. The chain carries TRBV7-2 and TRBJ2-4; tentative D call: TRBD2 (6 bases). This CDR3 comprises 14 residues. The germline CDR1 and CDR2 sequences are SGHTA and FQGNSA. V was clipped by 1 base and J by 8 bases, with 12 bases between them. The CDR3 sequence is CASSLGGGSDIQYF. For the CDR3, the DNA is TGTGCCAGCAGCTTAGGCGGAGGGTCGGACATTCAGTACTTC.

V and J are TRBV6-6 and TRBJ1-6, with a tentative D call TRBD1 (6 bases). Trimming shortened V by 11 bases and J by 6 bases, and 14 bases separated the two germline ends. The CDR3 covers 13 residues. From germline, CDR1 is MNHNY and CDR2 SVGAGI (reference sequence). The CDR3: CAGSRDTNSPLHF. CDR3 DNA: TGTGCCGGATCTCGGGACACTAATTCACCCCTCCACTTT.

This sequence joins TRBV4-2 and TRBJ2-4, with 7 bases matching TRBD1. Germline CDR1 LGHNA, CDR2 YNFKEQ. V shed 5 bases, J shed 4 bases, and the junction held 5 bases outside the gene matches. The CDR3 has 14 residues. CDR3 residues: CASSATGEKNIQYF. For the CDR3, the DNA is TGTGCCAGCAGCGCAACAGGGGAAAAAAACATTCAGTACTTC.

The chain links TRBV9 to TRBJ2-5; TRBD2 is a possible D gene (6 bases). The CDR3 spans 14 residues. The germline V gene has CDR1 SGDLS and CDR2 YYNGEE. V was clipped by 0 bases and J by 4 bases, with 10 bases between them. In nucleotides, the CDR3 is TGTGCCAGCAGCGTAGGCAGGGAGGCAGAGACCCAGTACTTC. It is translated as CASSVGREAETQYF.

The chain employs TRBV6-6 and TRBJ1-5; TRBD1 matches at 7 bases. V gave up 6 bases and J gave up 4 bases; unmatched junction bases: 12. The CDR3 has 16 amino acids. Germline CDR1 reads MNHNY; CDR2 reads SVGAGI (reference sequence). Here the CDR3 DNA reads TGTGCCAGCAGCCTACTCGGGGACAGCCAGAATCAGCCCCAGCATTTT. Residues: CASSLLGDSQNQPQHF.

The chain joins TRBV6-6 to TRBJ2-1; 11 bases align to TRBD2. This CDR3 comprises 14 residues. V lost 8 bases, J lost 4 bases, and 4 bases stayed unmatched. Germline CDR1 and CDR2: MNHNY and SVGAGI (reference sequence). Here the CDR3 DNA reads TGTGCCAGCCGACCTAGCGGGGGGTACAATGAGCAGTTCTTC. It yields the protein CASRPSGGYNEQFF.